This T cell receptor beta chain was identified in a study of CD8 T cells in ankylosing spondylitis. Study-wide findings and caveats: Seemingly characteristic of ankylosing spondylitis blood was a TCR beta motif consisting of several highly homologous variants. The study looked at matched synovial fluid samples from ankylosing spondylitis patients. Disease-linked clones were reported to be significantly enriched there.

This clonotype was counted many times. The antigen is not known. Germline-derived CDR1 and CDR2 are SGHRS and YFSETQ. Trimming removed 4 bases at V and 5 bases at J, with 15 bases between. The CDR3 runs to 14 residues. Making the TCR beta libraries involved quantitative 5'-RACE with molecular barcodes. A single record per CDR3 protein comes from TCRdb applying MiXCR to the 5' RACE reads. The data hold around 490,000 distinct CDR3 sequences, with 5.3% observed a single time. This receptor was identified in a male donor with ankylosing spondylitis. This chain links TRBV5-1 with TRBJ2-5, with TRBD1 as a possible D gene (6 bases). The sequenced sample was blood, either unsorted or a sorted T cell fraction (not recorded which). CDR3 residues: CASSRREDSETQYF. The CDR3 DNA is TGCGCCAGCAGCCGGCGTGAGGACAGCGAGACCCAGTACTTC.